This T cell receptor beta chain comes out of a study of T-cell reconstitution after alpha-beta-depleted transplantation in children (dated by TCRdb to about 2016). As for the study more broadly: T-cell immune reconstitution after TCRalphabeta/CD19-depleted allogeneic hematopoietic cell transplantation in children was quantitatively tracked in the study by means of TCR repertoire profiling. Study-wide findings and limitations: In some patients, high TCRbeta diversity at day 60 was attributed to recipient T cells and intrathymic progenitors that had survived conditioning. Hyperexpanded clone frequencies declined over subsequent months; after one year, T-cell counts and TCRbeta diversity were mostly attributed to newly produced T cells. About two months after transplant, the apparently early recovery of alphabetaT-cell counts reportedly depended on just several hundred clones that had expanded rapidly and came from non-depleted graft cells.

The library was built by means of PCR. Data came from an Illumina HiSeq 2500. To normalize quantification of the TCRbeta repertoire, the TCR libraries were built with molecular barcoding that relied on unique molecular identifiers. Using fastp at Q25 and MiXCR, TCRdb reprocessed the public reads and kept productive beta chains. A single entry per CDR3 protein holds the most common genes and DNA from its merged rows. The sample profile shows about a million distinct CDR3 sequences; about 29% of them were found once. 28% of the sample comes from the top ten. CDR1 and CDR2 are read off the germline V gene as SGHVS and FQNEAQ. V is trimmed back by 1 base and J by 4 bases, and the junction contains 4 bases that no gene match accounts for. The CDR3 numbers 15 residues from cysteine through phenylalanine. Solely the CDR3 DNA is kept, with 45 bases framed from the first base. The treatment or condition label of this sample denotes: allogeneic hematopoietic cell transplantation with graft depleted of TCRalphabeta T cells and CD19 B cells. Transplant recipients were children who received TCRalphabeta/CD19-depleted allogeneic hematopoietic cell grafts.

This clonotype has just a few counts. Its recognized antigen is unknown. The record has no base qualities; no much larger clone is one base away. This clonotype was sampled from a boy under two years old who had a stem cell transplant for SCID, so the T cells may come from the graft donor. The chain employs TRBV7-8 and TRBJ2-5; 9 nucleotides in the junction match TRBD2. Source: PBMCs, mostly from graft donor cells, taken 360 days after TCRalphabeta/CD19-depleted stem cell transplant. The CDR3 protein: CASSLVRLAAETQYF. The DNA reads TGTGCCAGCAGCTTAGTTAGACTAGCGGCAGAGACCCAGTACTTC.